Listed below are T cell receptor beta chains from one sample, sequenced in a study of technical replicates of blood from a handful of donors. Repertoires were generated with immunoSEQ multiplex PCR, while TCRdb's copy carries only in-frame clones and drops some. The data hold 59,000 or so clones, with about 94% observed a single time. Sequencing was done on a sample of PBMCs. Receptor source: a human donor in good health. Some clones in this sample may be carry-over from other donors' samples. CDR3s include the opening cysteine and the closing phenylalanine or tryptophan.

V	CDR3
TRBV7-2	CASSLRFGGFYNEQFF
TRBV7-2	CASSFRRVDTEAFF
TRBV6-4	CASSLAAYNEQFF
TRBV4-3	CASSQEGGGPETQYF
TRBV5-4	CASSPSPEGGETQYF
TRBV7-9	CASSLSGTGYEQYF
TRBV7-2	CASTSNRDQPQHF
TRBV27	CASRSMLAQYF
TRBV6-5	CASRRLAHQETQYF
TRBV5-6	CASSSRGRGYTF
TRBV7-8	CASSFGPAGGWEGETQYF
TRBV7-9	CASSLDRGVGTEAFF
TRBV18	CASSRRLAGTDTQYF
TRBV5-1	CASSLAGGSMNTEAFF
TRBV7-3	CASSLIRLRGTYEQYF
TRBV10-3	CAISGKGQGRTEAFF
TRBV12-5	CATAPGTGANEKLFF
TRBV6-1	CASTGSYNEQFF
TRBV14	CASGQGLADTQYF
TRBV29-1	CSAVTGSGNTIYF
TRBV7-2	CASSLARRTSGDNEQFF
TRBV2	CASSEEGQGANEQFF
TRBV5-5	CASSFGTGAETQYF
TRBV4-1	CASSPTGAHTEAFF
TRBV7-3	CASSQTGVGGYTF
TRBV19	CASSMTGVLGSTEAFF
TRBV14	CASSQEGQGAYEQYF
TRBV29-1	CSVESRRVGYTF
TRBV7-8	CASSLDGTGELFF
TRBV5-1	CASSLAGNGYTF
TRBV6-6	CASSRRDSRSGNTIYF
TRBV27	CASSPTGQGATAFF
TRBV29-1	CSVGDSGQPQHF
TRBV4-1	CASSQGLDRGKRNEQFF
TRBV6-6	CASSSGQEEAGELFF
TRBV5-5	CASSLETGVGELFF
TRBV5-5	CASSLTGEGYGYTF
TRBV21-1	CASSKGQGQPQHF
TRBV4-1	CASRDRMQGLNNEQFF
TRBV7-2	CASSPTGANVLTF